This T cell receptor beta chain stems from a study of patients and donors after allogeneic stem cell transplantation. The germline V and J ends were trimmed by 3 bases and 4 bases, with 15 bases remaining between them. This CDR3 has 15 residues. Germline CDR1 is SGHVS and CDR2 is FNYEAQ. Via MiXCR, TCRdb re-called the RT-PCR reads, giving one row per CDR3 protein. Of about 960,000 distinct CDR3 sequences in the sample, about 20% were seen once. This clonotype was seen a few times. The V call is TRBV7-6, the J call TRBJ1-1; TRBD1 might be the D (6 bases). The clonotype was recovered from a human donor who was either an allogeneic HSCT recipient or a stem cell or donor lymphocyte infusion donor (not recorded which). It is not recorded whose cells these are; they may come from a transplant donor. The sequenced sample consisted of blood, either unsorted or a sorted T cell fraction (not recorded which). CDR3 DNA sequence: TGTGCCAGCAGCTTCCGCAGGGGTTCATCCACTGAAGCTTTCTTT. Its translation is CASSFRRGSSTEAFF.